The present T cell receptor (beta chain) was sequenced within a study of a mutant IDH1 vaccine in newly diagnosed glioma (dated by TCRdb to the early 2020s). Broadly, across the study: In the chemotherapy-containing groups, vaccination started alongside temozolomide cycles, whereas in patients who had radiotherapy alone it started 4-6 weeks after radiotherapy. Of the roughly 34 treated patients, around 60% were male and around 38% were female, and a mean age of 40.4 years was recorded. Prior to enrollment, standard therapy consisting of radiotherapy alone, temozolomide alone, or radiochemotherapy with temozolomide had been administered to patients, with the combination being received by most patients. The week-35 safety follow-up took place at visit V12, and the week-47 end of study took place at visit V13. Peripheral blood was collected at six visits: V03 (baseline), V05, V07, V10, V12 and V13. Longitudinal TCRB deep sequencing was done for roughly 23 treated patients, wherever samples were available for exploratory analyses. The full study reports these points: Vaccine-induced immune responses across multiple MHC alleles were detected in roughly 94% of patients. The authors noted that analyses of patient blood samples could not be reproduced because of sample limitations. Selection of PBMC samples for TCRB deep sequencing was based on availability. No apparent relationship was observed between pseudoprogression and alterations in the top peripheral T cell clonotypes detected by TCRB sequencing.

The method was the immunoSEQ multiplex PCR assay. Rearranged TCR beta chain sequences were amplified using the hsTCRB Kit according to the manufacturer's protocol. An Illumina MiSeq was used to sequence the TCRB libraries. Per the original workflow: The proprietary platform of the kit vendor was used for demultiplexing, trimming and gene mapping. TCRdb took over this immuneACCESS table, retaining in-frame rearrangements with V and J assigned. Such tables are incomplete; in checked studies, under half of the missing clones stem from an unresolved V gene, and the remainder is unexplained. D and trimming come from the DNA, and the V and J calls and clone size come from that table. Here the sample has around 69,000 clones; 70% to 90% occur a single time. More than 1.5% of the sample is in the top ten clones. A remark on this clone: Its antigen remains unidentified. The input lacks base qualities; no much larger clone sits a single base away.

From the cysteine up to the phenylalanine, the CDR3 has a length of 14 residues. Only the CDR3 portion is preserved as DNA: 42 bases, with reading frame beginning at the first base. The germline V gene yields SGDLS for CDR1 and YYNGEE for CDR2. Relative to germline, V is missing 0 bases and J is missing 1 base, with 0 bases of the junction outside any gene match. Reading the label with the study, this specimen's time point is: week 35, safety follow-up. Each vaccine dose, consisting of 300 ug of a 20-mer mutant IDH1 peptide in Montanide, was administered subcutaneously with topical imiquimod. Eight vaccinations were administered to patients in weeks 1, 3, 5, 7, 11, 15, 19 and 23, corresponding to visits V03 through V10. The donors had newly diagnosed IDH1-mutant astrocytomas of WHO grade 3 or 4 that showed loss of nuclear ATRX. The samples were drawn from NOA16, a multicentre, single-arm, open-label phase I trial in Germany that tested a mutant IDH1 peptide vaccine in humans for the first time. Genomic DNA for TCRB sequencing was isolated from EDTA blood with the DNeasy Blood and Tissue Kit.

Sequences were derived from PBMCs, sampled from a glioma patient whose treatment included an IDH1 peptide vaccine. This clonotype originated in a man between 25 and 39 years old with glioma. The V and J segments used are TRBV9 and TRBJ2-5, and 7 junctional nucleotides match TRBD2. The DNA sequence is TGTGCCAGCAGCGTAGGGGGGGGCCAAGAGACCCAGTACTTC. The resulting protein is CASSVGGGQETQYF.